This T cell receptor (beta chain) was documented in a study of T cells in Graves' hyperthyroidism and ophthalmopathy. Whole-study context: Pretreatment peripheral blood was obtained at initial diagnosis. Regarding the study as a whole: Most thyroid clonotypes with frequency above 0.001 were detected in blood.

On the basis of clinical symptoms, serum thyroxine and TRAb, thyroid ultrasound and orbital computed tomography, diagnoses were made. It was around 10 ml of fresh peripheral blood that supplied the PBMCs. Amplification targeted TCR beta CDR3 regions from RNA transcripts. The TCR CDR3 was amplified in a first-round RT-PCR using the HTBI primer set. In TCRdb, the multiplex PCR reads were re-called with MiXCR into one record per CDR3 protein. The sample has approximately 690,000 distinct CDR3 sequences; less than 25% are singletons. This clonotype was detected a few times. The antigen is undetermined. Germline assignment: CDR1 SNHLY and CDR2 FYNNEI. This CDR3 region has 20 residues. The junction had 13 bases not matched to a gene; V was cut back by 3 bases and J by 1 base.

The sample consisted of blood. This receptor was taken from a man aged 30 to 45 with Graves' ophthalmopathy. The chain joins TRBV2 to TRBJ2-7; TRBD2 agrees at 15 bases. The CDR3 DNA reads TGTGCCAGCAGTGACACAGGAGTTTCGGGACTAGCGGGAGGATCCTACGAGCAGTACTTC. It yields the protein CASSDTGVSGLAGGSYEQYF. The whole variable domain, filled in from reference TRBV2 and TRBJ2-7, reads EPEVTQTPSHQVTQMGQEVILRCVPISNHLYFYWYRQILGQKVEFLVSFYNNEISEKSEIFDDQFSVERPDGSNFTLKIRSTKLEDSAMYFCASSDTGVSGLAGGSYEQYFGPGTRLTVT.